The 21 T cell receptor beta chains given below trace back to one sample, sequenced in a study of T cells after yellow fever vaccination. MiXCR was run by TCRdb on the 5' RACE reads, yielding one entry per CDR3 protein. The table shows 600,000 to 750,000 distinct CDR3 sequences, with about 12% occurring only once. Sequencing used PBMCs, obtained on the day of the yellow fever booster vaccination. These receptors all come from a man aged 25-45 years who received the YFV17D yellow fever vaccine.

This clonotype occurred a few times. The J gene is TRBJ1-1, the V gene TRBV20-1; D may be TRBD1 (5 bases). Looked up from germline, CDR1 is DFQATT and CDR2 is SNEGSKA (reference sequence). V was pared by 0 bases and J by 5 bases, with 10 bases between. The CDR3 consists of 13 residues. The CDR3 sequence: CSARDWGWTEAFF. The CDR3 nucleotides are TGCAGTGCTAGAGATTGGGGGTGGACTGAAGCTTTCTTT.

The rearrangement joins TRBV20-1 to TRBJ2-7, with D perhaps assigned TRBD1 or TRBD2 (5 bases each). The V end lost 3 bases, the J end lost 3 bases, and 18 bases lay between the germline ends. The CDR3 length is 15 residues. CDR1 and CDR2 from the germline V gene are DFQATT and SNEGSKA (reference sequence). The CDR3 nucleotides read TGCAGTGCTAGGGGGGTATTAGGGAACTTCTACGAGCAGTACTTC. It yields the protein CSARGVLGNFYEQYF.

The chain recombines TRBV6-5 with TRBJ2-7; TRBD2 matches 10 bases. CDR3 length equals 14 residues. Germline assignment: CDR1 MNHEY and CDR2 SVGAGI. V lost 6 bases to trimming and J lost 5 bases; unmatched junction nucleotides: 7. The DNA of the CDR3 is TGTGCCAGCAGGTATAGCGGGAGGCAGGACGAGCAGTACTTC. Translating it yields CASRYSGRQDEQYF.

This clonotype was counted a few times. The V gene is TRBV15, the J gene TRBJ1-5, with a weak D call TRBD1 (5 bases). Per germline, CDR1 LNHNV and CDR2 YYDKDF (reference sequence). V dropped 4 bases and J dropped 0 bases, with 10 bases sitting between them. CDR3 length equals 15 residues. CDR3 protein: CATSIDRNSNQPQHF. The DNA of the CDR3 is TGTGCCACCAGCATAGACAGAAATAGCAATCAGCCCCAGCATTTT.

This clonotype was seen only a few times. This rearrangement joins TRBV12-3 or TRBV12-4 to TRBJ1-1, with D possibly matching TRBD1 (5 bases). This CDR3 region has 14 residues. V was shortened by 0 bases and J by 3 bases, with 8 bases between the two germline ends. The CDR3 nucleotides are TGTGCCAGCAGTTTAGCCCAGGGACACACTGAAGCTTTCTTT. This sequence encodes CASSLAQGHTEAFF.

This clonotype was detected a few times. The genes are TRBV6-5 and TRBJ1-3; TRBD1 aligns across 9 bases. The V and J ends lost 2 bases and 1 base, in that order; junction bases with no gene match: 9. The CDR3 totals 18 residues. Germline CDR1 and CDR2: MNHEY and SVGAGI. The CDR3 here is CASSYTQPGQGSGNTIYF. CDR3 sequence (DNA): TGTGCCAGCAGTTACACCCAGCCTGGACAGGGGTCTGGAAACACCATATATTTT.

This clonotype was seen a handful of times. The V and J genes are TRBV7-2 and TRBJ1-4; D unclear. The CDR3 loop spans 15 amino acids. Germline values: CDR1 SGHTA, CDR2 FQGNSA. The V gene lost 5 bases and the J gene lost 7 bases, with 17 bases spanning the gap. The CDR3 reads CASSTTSPVREKLFF. The CDR3 coding sequence is TGTGCCAGCAGCACAACATCCCCCGTCCGTGAAAAACTGTTTTTT.

The V gene is TRBV7-2, the J gene TRBJ1-4; unclear D gene. V was clipped by 5 bases and J by 4 bases, with 11 bases between them. The germline V gene encodes CDR1 SGHTA and CDR2 FQGNSA. CDR3 size: 14 residues. The CDR3 DNA follows: TGTGCCAGCAGCACCACGTCAGATAATGAAAAACTGTTTTTT. It yields the protein CASSTTSDNEKLFF.

This clonotype was counted at least ten times. The chain combines TRBV7-8 with TRBJ2-7; D is possibly TRBD1 (6 bases). The V end lost 1 base, the J end lost 3 bases, and 16 bases lay between the germline ends. Germline CDR1 and CDR2: SGHVS and FQNEAQ. CDR3 size: 16 residues. The CDR3 DNA is TGTGCCAGCAGCTTAGGCCCGGTGGGGGCCAGCTACGAGCAGTACTTC. Translated: CASSLGPVGASYEQYF.

This clonotype was counted between two and nine times. The chain joins TRBV27 to TRBJ2-5; 8 nucleotides match TRBD2. CDR3 length: 17 amino acids. Germline V gene lookup returns CDR1 MNHEY and CDR2 SMNVEV (reference sequence). V lost 0 bases and J lost 4; bases outside the gene matches: 10. This CDR3 reads CASSLSWRLAPRETQYF. CDR3 DNA: TGTGCCAGCAGTTTATCGTGGCGACTAGCGCCTCGAGAGACCCAGTACTTC.

This clonotype was seen a handful of times. The J gene is TRBJ2-2, the V gene TRBV7-3; D gene unclear. This CDR3 region has 13 residues. Looked up from germline, CDR1 is SGHTA and CDR2 is FQGTGA. Trimming took 5 bases from V and 6 from J, leaving 10 bases between them. The CDR3 DNA sequence: TGTGCCAGCAGCCAAATTACGCCCGGGGAGCTGTTTTTT. Its protein product is CASSQITPGELFF.

Ten or more counts support this clonotype. The chain uses TRBV5-1 and TRBJ2-1, with D uncertain. CDR1 is SGHRS, CDR2 YFSETQ, per germline. The CDR3 spans 15 residues. Trimming removed 0 bases at V and 0 bases at J, with 7 bases between. The CDR3 region has the DNA TGCGCCAGCAGCTTGGCGGCAGACTCCTACAATGAGCAGTTCTTC. Amino acid sequence: CASSLAADSYNEQFF.

The chain uses TRBV27 and TRBJ1-4; 10 bases are shared with TRBD1. The CDR3 contains 14 residues. Per the germline V gene, CDR1 is MNHEY and CDR2 is SMNVEV (reference sequence). The ends lost 7 bases at V and 7 bases at J; junction bases unmatched: 6. CDR3 DNA sequence: TGTGCCAGCACCAGACAGGGGGCAGGTGAAAAACTGTTTTTT. Protein sequence: CASTRQGAGEKLFF.

This chain connects TRBV27 to TRBJ1-5; no firm D call. Germline-derived CDR1 and CDR2 are MNHEY and SMNVEV (reference sequence). V dropped 6 bases and J dropped 9 bases, with 9 bases sitting between them. This CDR3 has 11 amino acids. CDR3: CASRVRLPQHF. As DNA, the CDR3 is TGTGCCAGCAGGGTGAGATTGCCCCAGCATTTT.

V gene TRBV20-1 combines with J gene TRBJ2-7, with 8 bases matching TRBD2. CDR3 length equals 14 residues. The junction had 5 bases not matched to a gene; V was cut back by 4 bases and J by 0 bases. Germline CDR1 reads DFQATT; CDR2 reads SNEGSKA (reference sequence). DNA of the CDR3: TGCAGTGCTACGGTAGCGGGGAGCTCCTACGAGCAGTACTTC. Its protein is CSATVAGSSYEQYF.

V gene TRBV5-1 combines with J gene TRBJ2-7; 12 nucleotides line up with TRBD1. Per germline, CDR1 SGHRS and CDR2 YFSETQ. The CDR3 consists of 16 residues. V shed 3 bases, J shed 4 bases, and the junction held 8 bases outside the gene matches. CDR3 coding DNA: TGCGCCAGCAGCTCGCGGGGACAGGGGGCTTTGTACGAGCAGTACTTC. Protein: CASSSRGQGALYEQYF.

The J gene is TRBJ2-1, the V gene TRBV11-2; 10 positions match TRBD2. This CDR3 spans 18 amino acids. The trim removed 4 bases at V and 7 bases at J, leaving 16 bases unmatched. Germline V CDR1 and CDR2: SGHAT, FQNNGV. The CDR3: CASSYFVASGSRVNEQFF. CDR3 sequence (DNA): TGTGCCAGCAGCTATTTTGTGGCTAGCGGGAGTAGGGTAAATGAGCAGTTCTTC.

Written as DNA, the CDR3 is TGTGCCAGCACCAATTCCCGGCAGGAGCAGTACTTC. Encoded protein: CASTNSRQEQYF. The rearrangement joins TRBV6-5 to TRBJ2-7, with no clear D. The V gene lost 7 bases and the J gene lost 7 bases, with 14 bases spanning the gap. Germline V gene lookup returns CDR1 MNHEY and CDR2 SVGAGI. This CDR3 region has 12 residues.

This clonotype came up a few times. The rearrangement links TRBV15 to TRBJ1-3; a possible D gene is TRBD1 (6 bases). V dropped 2 bases and J dropped 4 bases, with 15 bases sitting between them. Per the germline V gene, CDR1 is LNHNV and CDR2 is YYDKDF (reference sequence). The CDR3 has 16 residues. The chain's CDR3 is CATSRQPGAGGNTIYF. In nucleotides, the CDR3 is TGTGCCACCAGCAGACAACCAGGGGCCGGCGGAAACACCATATATTTT.

The J gene is TRBJ2-1, the V gene TRBV4-3, with 10 bases matching TRBD1. V gave up 3 bases and J gave up 6 bases; unmatched junction bases: 5. The germline V gene encodes CDR1 LGHNA and CDR2 YSLEER. The CDR3 covers 15 residues. The CDR3 DNA sequence: TGCGCCAGCAGCCATCTGGGACAGGGGTTCAATGAGCAGTTCTTC. Translating it yields CASSHLGQGFNEQFF.

This clonotype was seen only a few times. The genes are TRBV12-3 or TRBV12-4 and TRBJ2-5, with TRBD2 identical over 7 bases. CDR3 length equals 16 residues. With 6 bases clipped from V and 1 base from J, the junction kept 11 bases outside the gene matches. The CDR3 region is CASRPKPSSGQETQYF. CDR3 nucleotides: TGTGCCAGCAGGCCTAAACCATCTAGCGGCCAAGAGACCCAGTACTTC.